Below are 8 T cell receptor beta chains sequenced from a single sample in a study of cytomegalovirus exposure and HLA in healthy donors. The PCR used 60 Vbeta and 13 Jbeta primers. Repertoires were generated with immunoSEQ multiplex PCR, while TCRdb's copy carries only in-frame clones and drops some. There are over 45,000 clones in the sample; roughly 83% occur only once, and around 4.1% lies in the top ten. Sequenced input: PBMCs. The receptor set was obtained from a man aged 30 to 39 in good health and CMV-seronegative.

The rearrangement uses TRBV28 and TRBJ2-7; 7 bases match TRBD2. Germline-derived CDR1 and CDR2 are MDHEN and SYDVKM. This CDR3 contains 16 residues. J was trimmed by 1 base and V by 6 bases; bases with no gene match: 12. The CDR3 coding sequence is TGTGCCAGCAGCCCGACGGGACTAAGATTATCCTACGAGCAGTACTTC. It encodes CASSPTGLRLSYEQYF.

The chain uses TRBV15 and TRBJ1-1, with 10 bases matching TRBD1. V dropped 5 bases and J dropped 4; count of bases not matched to a gene: 7. This CDR3 comprises 15 residues. Germline CDR1 reads LNHNV; CDR2 reads YYDKDF (reference sequence). CDR3 residues: CATSFPGTGVTEAFF. DNA of the CDR3: TGTGCCACCAGCTTTCCCGGGACAGGGGTCACTGAAGCTTTCTTT.

In this sample, this clone turned up a few times. The V call is TRBV5-6, the J call TRBJ1-2; no clear D gene. CDR1 SGHDT and CDR2 YYEEEE come from the germline V gene. V gave up 5 bases and J gave up 1 base, with 18 bases separating them. This CDR3 is built from 16 residues. CDR3 sequence: CASRFLRASINYGYTF. The CDR3 coding sequence is TGTGCCAGCAGATTCCTCCGAGCTTCTATTAACTATGGCTACACCTTC.

V usage is TRBV7-3 and J usage is TRBJ2-2; 8 positions match TRBD2. The germline CDR1 and CDR2 sequences are SGHTA and FQGTGA. The CDR3 sequence is 18 residues long. The ends lost 5 bases at V and 6 bases at J; junction bases unmatched: 17. DNA of the CDR3: TGTGCCAGCAGCCCCAGGGCGCAAACGGGGGGGCAGTCCGGGGAGCTGTTTTTT. Translated: CASSPRAQTGGQSGELFF.

This sequence joins TRBV28 and TRBJ1-5, with D possibly matching TRBD1 (6 bases). Germline CDR1 MDHEN, CDR2 SYDVKM. Trimming shortened V by 6 bases and J by 7 bases, and 10 bases separated the two germline ends. The CDR3 is made up of 12 amino acids. CDR3 residues: CASRAGEQPQHF. Written as DNA, the CDR3 is TGTGCCAGCAGGGCAGGGGAGCAGCCCCAGCATTTT.

This clone was picked up a small number of times. The chain uses TRBV11-1 and TRBJ2-4, with 8 bases fitting TRBD1. After removal of 5 bases from V and 0 bases from J, the junction contained 6 bases not matched to a gene. The CDR3 is made up of 16 amino acids. Germline V CDR1 and CDR2: SGHAT, FQDESV (reference sequence). CDR3 loop: CASSEQGVAAKNIQYF. CDR3 coding DNA: TGTGCCAGCAGCGAACAGGGGGTGGCAGCCAAAAACATTCAGTACTTC. Full variable domain (rest looked up from reference TRBV11-1 and TRBJ2-4): EAEVAQSPRYKITEKSQAVAFWCDPISGHATLYWYRQILGQGPELLVQFQDESVVDDSQLPKDRFSAERLKGVDSTLKIQPAELGDSAMYLCASSEQGVAAKNIQYFGAGTRLSVL.

The chain uses TRBV12-5 and TRBJ1-2; D gene uncertain. Germline V CDR1 and CDR2: LGHNT, FRNRAP. V was shortened by 1 base and J by 7 bases, with 13 bases between the two germline ends. The CDR3 is 14 residues long. This chain's CDR3 is CASGLDGGISGYTF. For the CDR3, the DNA is TGTGCTAGTGGTTTGGACGGCGGTATAAGTGGCTACACCTTC.

This chain links TRBV18 with TRBJ2-7; the D is unclear. The CDR3 spans 13 residues. V was pared by 2 bases and J by 7 bases, with 12 bases between. Germline V gene data show CDR1 as KGHSH and CDR2 as LQKENI. In DNA form, the CDR3 reads TGTGCCAGCTCACCAGGCCTCCTCCCGGAGCAGTACTTC. Translation: CASSPGLLPEQYF.